This TCR beta chain stems from a study of naive and memory T cell subsets. Findings and limits, study-wide: Possibly reflecting memory cells re-expressing CD45RA, a few larger clonotypes occurred in naive repertoires, especially CD8.

Germline V gene lookup returns CDR1 MDHEN and CDR2 SYDVKM. The CDR3 has 17 residues. V shed 6 bases, J shed 0 bases, and the junction held 6 bases outside the gene matches. Cells stained for CD3, CD4, CD8, CD45RA and CD27 were sorted into four subsets. An equimolar mix of two oligonucleotides served as the beta constant-region primer for TRBC1 and TRBC2. Nested alpha and beta constant-region primers with the SP2 primer drove four PCR rounds on ligated cDNA. A 12-nucleotide UMI and the SP2 primer were added to the cDNA 3' end by oligonucleotide ligation. In TCRdb, the UMI-ligation and nested PCR reads were re-called with MiXCR into one record per CDR3 protein. The table has approximately 140,000 distinct CDR3 sequences, under 25% seen once. This clonotype was seen a handful of times. The target antigen is unknown.

The chain employs TRBV28 and TRBJ1-6; the match to TRBD1 covers 9 bases. The sequence came from a human donor in good health. Material: naive CD8+ T cells from blood. The CDR3 loop reads CASRLDRGSSYNSPLHF. The CDR3 nucleotides are TGTGCCAGCAGACTAGACAGGGGGAGCTCCTATAATTCACCCCTCCACTTT.